The clone carrying this TCR beta chain is a singleton in its sample. Specified time point: pre-treatment baseline. The sample is drawn from a study of blood T cell dynamics during melanoma immunotherapy. V lost 6 bases, J lost 7 bases, and 16 bases lay in between. Germline CDR1 and CDR2: MGHDK and SYGVNS. The CDR3 length is 13 residues. TCRdb's table, derived via immunoSEQ multiplex PCR, lists solely in-frame clones and lacks some. The sample shows over 6,500 clones, approximately 83% of them seen only once. The sequencing used blood, collected from a patient treated with checkpoint blockade. This receptor was taken from a human donor with melanoma. Some clones in this sample may be carry-over from other donors' samples. The chain has TRBV25-1 and TRBJ2-7; no definite D call. The CDR3 loop reads CASRPTHGQEQYF. The CDR3 bases are TGTGCCAGCAGGCCCACCCACGGTCAGGAGCAGTACTTC.